This paragraph covers one T cell receptor (beta chain) sequence. Its antigen is not known. Per germline, CDR1 DFQATT and CDR2 SNEGSKA (reference sequence). The CDR3 consists of 13 residues. Trimming stripped 5 bases from V and 4 bases from J, with 12 bases between. In TCRdb, the 5' RACE reads were re-called with MiXCR into one record per CDR3 protein. The sample consists of 200,000 to 300,000 distinct CDR3 sequences, less than 7.5% of them appearing once. This entry is derived from a study of T cells after yellow fever vaccination. Overall study findings and caveats: Only a small proportion of the clonotypes turned up in both the CD4 and the CD8 compartments, likely arising from convergent recombination. One caveat is that FACS-sorted repertoires could contain abundant clonotypes contaminating from the bulk population.

The J gene is TRBJ1-5, the V gene TRBV20-1; D call uncertain. The sequence was obtained from a man aged 25 to 40 who received the YFV17D yellow fever vaccine. The sample consisted of CD4+ T cells sorted from PBMCs, taken on the day of the yellow fever booster vaccination. CDR3 residues: CSAPSSGNQPQHF. The CDR3 DNA is TGCAGTGCTCCCTCCTCGGGGAATCAGCCCCAGCATTTT.